This TCR beta chain was recovered during a study of blood T cell repertoires in COVID-19 (dated by TCRdb to between 2020 and 2021). Context from the whole study: Samples covering the acute and convalescent phases of COVID-19 were provided by collaborators in the United States, Italy and Spain. The repertoires were released in a freely available public database intended as a resource for research on the immune response to SARS-CoV-2. Samples were obtained from the ongoing ImmuneRACE study (first 160 participants) and from over a thousand subjects provided by 6 global collaborators. The material from the prospective study consisted of cDNA or gDNA derived from T cells, B-cell-depleted T cells, or PBMCs. Sample metadata almost always included a de-identified subject ID, COVID-19 status, age in years and sex. The dataset comprised deeply sampled blood TCRbeta repertoires from subjects exposed to, actively infected with, or recovered from COVID-19. Where HLA class I and class II types were available, the types were taken from metadata supplied by the sample provider, not from assay-based typing.

Turning to this clone: Its antigen is currently not known. No much larger clone is present one base from it, and per-base qualities are unavailable.

In the prospective study, participants were about 18 to 95 years old, resided in fewer than 25 geographic areas of the United States, and were enrolled through a virtual design. Cohort assignment in the prospective study relied on participant-reported clinical history from a screening survey and a study questionnaire. In the prospective study, mobile phlebotomists collected whole blood, serum and a nasopharyngeal or oropharyngeal swab from each participant. Additional blood draws and questionnaires over an approximately 2-month period could optionally be provided by prospective study participants. Before DNA extraction, blood samples from the prospective study were shipped at room temperature or frozen. Overall results and qualifications from the work: How much clinical and demographic metadata was included differed by source and by participant, and the metadata was provided uncurated.

TCRbeta CDR3 regions were amplified from genomic DNA by means of the immunoSEQ Assay, a bias-controlled multiplex PCR. Turning to the authors' computational methods: Within the assay, amplification of reference gene primers was used to estimate how many nucleated cells each sample contained. To quantify the absolute abundance of each unique TCRbeta CDR3 rearrangement, sequence reads were collapsed and filtered. Productive Simpson clonality was computed per sample as the square root of Simpson's diversity index over productive rearrangements. TCRdb holds this immuneACCESS table with in-frame rearrangements only. Some clones are missing; in checked studies, unresolved V genes explain under half, and the rest has no known cause. The DNA gave D and trimming, while V, J and clone size come from that table. This sample lists some 190,000 clones; 65% to 85% were detected once. Jointly, the top ten make up about 4% of the sample.

This receptor was obtained from a young man with acute COVID-19. Sequences were obtained from PBMCs or T cells enriched from blood (not recorded which).

The DNA sequence reads TGTGCCAGCAGCTTAGAAAGGGGCCCCTACGAGCAGTACTTC. Its amino acids are CASSLERGPYEQYF. The sequence links TRBV11-1 to TRBJ2-7, with TRBD1 as a weak D call on 5 bases. CDR1 and CDR2 (SGHAT, FQDESV) derive from the germline V gene (reference sequence). The CDR3 goes from the cysteine to the phenylalanine over 14 residues. The retained sequence is limited to the CDR3, 42 bases, with the frame set at the first base. V is clipped by 1 base and J by 2 bases, and the sequence between their germline boundaries is 9 bases long.